This TCR beta chain was profiled in a study of CD8 T cells in Susac syndrome. Reverse transcription of roughly 0.5 to 1 ug RNA was performed with random hexamers. TCRdb passed the immunoSEQ multiplex PCR reads through MiXCR, listing each CDR3 protein once. Of some 200,000 distinct CDR3 sequences listed, 80% to 95% were seen once; the top ten hold around 0.14%. Sequencing targeted TCR beta in T cells from blood (CD8+ and CD4+). Stable or active relapsing-remitting multiple sclerosis, untreated and meeting revised McDonald criteria, defined the controls. The CDR3 loop spans 16 amino acids. The germline V and J ends were trimmed by 0 bases and 5 bases, with 14 bases remaining between them. Germline assignment: CDR1 ENHRY and CDR2 SYGVKD.

The TCR originated in a human donor with multiple sclerosis. Sequencing input: CD8+ T cells from PBMCs. The chain is built from TRBV10-3 and TRBJ2-1; D may correspond to TRBD1 or TRBD2 (5 bases each). DNA of the CDR3: TGTGCCATCAGTGAGTCTCAGGGAGTTGGGGACAATGAGCAGTTCTTC. This encodes CAISESQGVGDNEQFF.